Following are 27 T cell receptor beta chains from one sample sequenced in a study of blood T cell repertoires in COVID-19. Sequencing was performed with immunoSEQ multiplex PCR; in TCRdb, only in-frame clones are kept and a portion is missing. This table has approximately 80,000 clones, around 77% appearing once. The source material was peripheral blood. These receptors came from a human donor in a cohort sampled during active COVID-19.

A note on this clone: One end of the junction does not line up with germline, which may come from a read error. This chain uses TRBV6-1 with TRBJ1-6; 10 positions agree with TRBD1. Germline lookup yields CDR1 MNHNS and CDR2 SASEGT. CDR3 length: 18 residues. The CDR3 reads CATSGTGVGSSYNSPLHF. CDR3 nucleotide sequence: TGTGCCACCAGTGGGACAGGGGTTGGGAGCTCCTATAATTCACCCCTCCACTTT.

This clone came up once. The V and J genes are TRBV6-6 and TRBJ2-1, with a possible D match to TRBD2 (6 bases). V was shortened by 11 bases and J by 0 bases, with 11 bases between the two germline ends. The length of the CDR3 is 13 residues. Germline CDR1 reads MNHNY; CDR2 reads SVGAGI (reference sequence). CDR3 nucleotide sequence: TGTGCCCACGCGGGGAGCTCCTACAATGAGCAGTTCTTC. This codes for CAHAGSSYNEQFF.

DNA of the CDR3: TGTGCCAGCAGCAAACCCCAGGGCACCATCAAAAACATTCAGTACTTC. It translates to CASSKPQGTIKNIQYF. The chain is built from TRBV21-1 and TRBJ2-4; TRBD1, the table's D call, lacks a check against the DNA. TRBV21-1 is annotated as a pseudogene. There are 16 residues in the CDR3.

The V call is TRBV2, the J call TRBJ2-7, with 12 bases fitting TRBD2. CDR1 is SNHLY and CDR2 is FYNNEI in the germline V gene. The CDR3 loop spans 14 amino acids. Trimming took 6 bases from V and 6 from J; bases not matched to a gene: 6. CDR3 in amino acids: CASSATSGGSEQYF. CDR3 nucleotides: TGTGCCAGCAGCGCGACTAGCGGGGGCTCCGAGCAGTACTTC.

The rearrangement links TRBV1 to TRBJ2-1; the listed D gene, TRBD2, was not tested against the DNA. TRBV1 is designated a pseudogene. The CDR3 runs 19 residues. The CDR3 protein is CTSSQEALAGAPAFNEQFF. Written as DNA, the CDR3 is TGCACCAGCAGCCAAGAAGCACTAGCGGGGGCCCCTGCCTTCAATGAGCAGTTCTTC.

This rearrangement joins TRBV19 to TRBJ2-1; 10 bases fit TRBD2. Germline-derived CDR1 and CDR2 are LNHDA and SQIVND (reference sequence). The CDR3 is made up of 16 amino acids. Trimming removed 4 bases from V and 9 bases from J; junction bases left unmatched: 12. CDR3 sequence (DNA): TGTGCCAGTAGTACGGTTTCTAGCGGGAGTATGGGTGAGCAGTTCTTC. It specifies CASSTVSSGSMGEQFF.

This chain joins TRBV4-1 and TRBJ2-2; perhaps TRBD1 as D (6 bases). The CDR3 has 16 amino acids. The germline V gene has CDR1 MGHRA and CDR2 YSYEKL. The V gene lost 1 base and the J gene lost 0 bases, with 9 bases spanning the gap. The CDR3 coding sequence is TGCGCCAGCAGCCAAGTTGGGGGCTCGAACACCGGGGAGCTGTTTTTT. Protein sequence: CASSQVGGSNTGELFF.

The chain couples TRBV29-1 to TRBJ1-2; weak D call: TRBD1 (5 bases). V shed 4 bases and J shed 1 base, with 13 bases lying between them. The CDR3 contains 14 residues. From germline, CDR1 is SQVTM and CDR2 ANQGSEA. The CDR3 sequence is CSVVSGGFNYGYTF. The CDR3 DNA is TGCAGCGTTGTGTCCGGGGGGTTTAACTATGGCTACACCTTC.

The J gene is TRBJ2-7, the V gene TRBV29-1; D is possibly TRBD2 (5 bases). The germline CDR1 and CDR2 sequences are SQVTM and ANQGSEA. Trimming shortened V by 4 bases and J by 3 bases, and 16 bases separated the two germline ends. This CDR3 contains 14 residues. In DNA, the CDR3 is TGCAGCGTTGGTGACGGGGTGAACAGCTACGAGCAGTACTTC. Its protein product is CSVGDGVNSYEQYF.

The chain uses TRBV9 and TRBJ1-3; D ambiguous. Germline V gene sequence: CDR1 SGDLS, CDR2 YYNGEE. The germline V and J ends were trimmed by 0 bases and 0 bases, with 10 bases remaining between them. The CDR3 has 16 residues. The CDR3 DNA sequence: TGTGCCAGCAGCGTAGATCGGTCCCCCTCTGGAAACACCATATATTTT. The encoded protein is CASSVDRSPSGNTIYF.

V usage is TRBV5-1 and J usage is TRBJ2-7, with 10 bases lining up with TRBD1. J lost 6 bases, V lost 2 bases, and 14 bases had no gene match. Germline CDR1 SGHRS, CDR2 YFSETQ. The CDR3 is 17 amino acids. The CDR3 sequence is CASSFDPAGQGIPEQYF. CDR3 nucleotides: TGCGCCAGCAGCTTTGACCCTGCGGGACAGGGGATACCCGAGCAGTACTTC.

CDR3 sequence: CASSLKGEDTQYF. CDR3 in DNA: TGTGCCAGCAGCTTGAAGGGGGAGGATACGCAGTATTTT. This chain joins TRBV5-6 and TRBJ2-3; possibly TRBD1 for D (6 bases). Germline V gene data show CDR1 as SGHDT and CDR2 as YYEEEE. The CDR3 covers 13 residues. V was pared by 1 base and J by 6 bases, with 9 bases between.

The CDR3 coding sequence is TGTGCCAGCAGCGTAGGGTCGGGACAGAGCTACTACGAGCAGTACTTC. This gives the protein CASSVGSGQSYYEQYF. V usage is TRBV9 and J usage is TRBJ2-7, with 7 bases fitting TRBD1. The CDR3 extends over 16 amino acids. V gave up 0 bases and J gave up 3 bases; unmatched junction bases: 9. The germline V gene has CDR1 SGDLS and CDR2 YYNGEE.

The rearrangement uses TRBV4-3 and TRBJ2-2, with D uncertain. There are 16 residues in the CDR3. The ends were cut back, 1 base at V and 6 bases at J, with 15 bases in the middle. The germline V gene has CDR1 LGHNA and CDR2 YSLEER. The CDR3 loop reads CASSQAGIGSPGELFF. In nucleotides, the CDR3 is TGCGCCAGCAGCCAAGCAGGCATTGGGTCCCCCGGGGAGCTGTTTTTT.

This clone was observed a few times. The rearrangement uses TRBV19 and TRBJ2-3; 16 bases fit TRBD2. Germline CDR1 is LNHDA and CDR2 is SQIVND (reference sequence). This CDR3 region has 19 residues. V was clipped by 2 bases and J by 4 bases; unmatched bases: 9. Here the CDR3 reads CASSISGTSGGAGADTQYF. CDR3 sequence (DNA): TGTGCCAGTAGTATAAGCGGGACTAGCGGGGGGGCCGGCGCAGATACGCAGTATTTT.

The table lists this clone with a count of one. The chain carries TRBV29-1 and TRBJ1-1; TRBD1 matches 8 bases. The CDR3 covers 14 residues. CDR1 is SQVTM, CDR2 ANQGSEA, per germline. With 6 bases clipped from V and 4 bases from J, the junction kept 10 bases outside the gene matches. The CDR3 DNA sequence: TGCAGCGTCCCGGGACAGGCGGCAGGCACTGAAGCTTTCTTT. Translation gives CSVPGQAAGTEAFF.

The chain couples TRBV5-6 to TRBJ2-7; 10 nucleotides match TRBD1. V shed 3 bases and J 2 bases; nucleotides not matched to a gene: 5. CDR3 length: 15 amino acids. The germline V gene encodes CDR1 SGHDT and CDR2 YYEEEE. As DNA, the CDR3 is TGTGCCAGCAGCTCGACCGGGACAGGGGCCTACGAGCAGTACTTC. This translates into CASSSTGTGAYEQYF.

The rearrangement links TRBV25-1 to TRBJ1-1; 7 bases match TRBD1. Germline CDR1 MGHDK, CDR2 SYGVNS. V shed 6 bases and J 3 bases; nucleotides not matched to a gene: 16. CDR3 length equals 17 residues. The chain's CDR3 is CASSRRGSRDRDTEAFF. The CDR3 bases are TGTGCCAGCAGCCGAAGAGGGTCCCGAGACAGGGACACTGAAGCTTTCTTT. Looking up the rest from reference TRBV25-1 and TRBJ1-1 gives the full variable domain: EADIYQTPRYLVIGTGKKITLECSQTMGHDKMYWYQQDPGMELHLIHYSYGVNSTEKGDLSSESTVSRIRTEHFPLTLESARPSHTSQYLCASSRRGSRDRDTEAFFGQGTRLTVV.

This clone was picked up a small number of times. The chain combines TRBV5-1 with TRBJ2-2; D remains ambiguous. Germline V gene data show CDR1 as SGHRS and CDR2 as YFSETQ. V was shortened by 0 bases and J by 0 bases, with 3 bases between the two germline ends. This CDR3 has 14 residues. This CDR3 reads CASSLAANTGELFF. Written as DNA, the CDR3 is TGCGCCAGCAGCTTGGCCGCGAACACCGGGGAGCTGTTTTTT.

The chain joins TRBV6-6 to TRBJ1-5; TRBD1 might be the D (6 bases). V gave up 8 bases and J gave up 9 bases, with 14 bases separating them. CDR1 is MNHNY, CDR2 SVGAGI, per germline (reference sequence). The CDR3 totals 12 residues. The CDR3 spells CASGQQGAPQHF. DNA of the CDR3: TGTGCCAGCGGTCAACAGGGTGCGCCCCAGCATTTT.

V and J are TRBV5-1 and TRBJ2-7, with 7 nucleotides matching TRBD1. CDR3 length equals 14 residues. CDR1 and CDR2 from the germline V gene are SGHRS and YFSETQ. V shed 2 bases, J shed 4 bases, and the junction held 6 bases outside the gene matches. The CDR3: CASSFSGQLYEQYF. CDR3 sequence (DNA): TGCGCCAGCAGCTTTTCGGGACAGCTTTACGAGCAGTACTTC.

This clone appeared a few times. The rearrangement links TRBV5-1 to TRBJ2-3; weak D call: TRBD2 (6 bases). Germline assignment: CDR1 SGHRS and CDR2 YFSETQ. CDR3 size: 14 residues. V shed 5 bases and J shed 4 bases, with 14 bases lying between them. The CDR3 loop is CASSSGGAADTQYF. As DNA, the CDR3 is TGCGCCAGCAGTAGCGGTGGGGCCGCAGATACGCAGTATTTT.

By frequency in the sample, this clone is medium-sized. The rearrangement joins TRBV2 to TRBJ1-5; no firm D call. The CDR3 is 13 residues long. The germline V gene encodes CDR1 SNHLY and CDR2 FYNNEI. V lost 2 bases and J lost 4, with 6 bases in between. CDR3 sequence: CASSETGNQPQHF. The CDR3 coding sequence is TGTGCCAGCAGTGAAACGGGAAATCAGCCCCAGCATTTT. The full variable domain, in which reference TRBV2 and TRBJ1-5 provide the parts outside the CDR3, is EPEVTQTPSHQVTQMGQEVILRCVPISNHLYFYWYRQILGQKVEFLVSFYNNEISEKSEIFDDQFSVERPDGSNFTLKIRSTKLEDSAMYFCASSETGNQPQHFGDGTRLSIL.

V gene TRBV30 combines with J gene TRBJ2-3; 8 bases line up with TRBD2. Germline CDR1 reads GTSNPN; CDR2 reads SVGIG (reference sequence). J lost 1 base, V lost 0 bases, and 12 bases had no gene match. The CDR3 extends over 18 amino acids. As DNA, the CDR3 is TGTGCCTGGAGTGTAGGGGTCGGGGGGGGCAGCGGCACAGATACGCAGTATTTT. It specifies CAWSVGVGGGSGTDTQYF.

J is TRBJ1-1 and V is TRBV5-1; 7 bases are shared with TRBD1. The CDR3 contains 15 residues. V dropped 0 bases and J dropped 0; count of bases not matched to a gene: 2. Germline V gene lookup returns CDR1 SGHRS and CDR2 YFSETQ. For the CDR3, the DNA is TGCGCCAGCAGCTTGGGGGACAGCATGAACACTGAAGCTTTCTTT. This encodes CASSLGDSMNTEAFF.

CDR3 loop: CASSQGDRNSYGYTF. The CDR3 coding sequence is TGTGCCAGCAGCCAGGGGGACAGAAACAGTTATGGCTACACCTTC. The genes are TRBV3-1 (or the pseudogene TRBV3-2) and TRBJ1-2, with 7 positions matching TRBD1. CDR1 is LGHDT and CDR2 is YNNKEL in the germline V gene (reference sequence). The CDR3 runs 15 residues. J lost 5 bases, V lost 3 bases, and 9 bases had no gene match.

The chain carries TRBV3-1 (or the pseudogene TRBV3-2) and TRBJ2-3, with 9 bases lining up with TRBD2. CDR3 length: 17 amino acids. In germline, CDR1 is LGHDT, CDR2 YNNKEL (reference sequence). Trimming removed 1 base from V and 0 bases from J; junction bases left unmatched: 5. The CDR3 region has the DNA TGTGCCAGCAGCCAAGGACCGAGCGGGGGGAGCACAGATACGCAGTATTTT. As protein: CASSQGPSGGSTDTQYF.